A single sample gave rise to the 16 T cell receptor beta chains below, sequenced in a study of blood T cell repertoires in COVID-19. The repertoire was sequenced with immunoSEQ multiplex PCR; TCRdb's copy has only in-frame clones and lacks some. The sample records over 100,000 clones, around 86% being singletons. The material sequenced was peripheral blood. These receptor sequences come from a woman between 65 and 79 years old with COVID-19, enrolled during active disease.

The CDR3 DNA reads TGTGCCAGCAGTGAAGATCGCGGACAGTTGAACACCGGGGAGCTGTTTTTT. The encoded protein is CASSEDRGQLNTGELFF. The J gene is TRBJ2-2, the V gene TRBV2, with D perhaps matching TRBD1 (6 bases). Germline CDR1 is SNHLY and CDR2 is FYNNEI. The CDR3 has 17 amino acids. Trimming removed 1 base from V and 1 base from J, with 13 bases in between.

The gene calls are TRBV7-6 and TRBJ2-2; maybe TRBD1 (5 bases). Trimming took 7 bases from V and 0 from J, leaving 12 bases between them. The CDR3 extends over 15 amino acids. Germline V gives CDR1 SGHVS, CDR2 FNYEAQ. The CDR3 region is CASKPAQANTGELFF. Here the CDR3 DNA reads TGTGCCAGCAAGCCAGCACAGGCGAACACCGGGGAGCTGTTTTTT.

The rearrangement uses TRBV5-6 and TRBJ2-2; TRBD2 is a possible D gene (6 bases). Germline V lookup: CDR1 SGHDT, CDR2 YYEEEE. The CDR3 totals 16 residues. V was trimmed by 4 bases and J by 5 bases, leaving 18 bases between them. In nucleotides, the CDR3 is TGTGCCAGCAGCCCACCCTGGGGGGAGTCTACCGGGGAGCTGTTTTTT. It encodes CASSPPWGESTGELFF.

This clone appeared once. The V call is TRBV3-1 (or the pseudogene TRBV3-2), the J call TRBJ2-1; 12 bases map to TRBD2. V lost 0 bases, J lost 0 bases, and 9 bases stayed unmatched. The CDR3 is 20 residues long. Germline lookup yields CDR1 LGHDT and CDR2 YNNKEL (reference sequence). CDR3 loop: CASSQDFRLAGDSSYNEQFF. CDR3 DNA sequence: TGTGCCAGCAGCCAAGATTTCAGACTAGCGGGGGACAGCTCCTACAATGAGCAGTTCTTC.

This clone was observed a single time. The chain uses TRBV5-1 and TRBJ2-7; TRBD1 matches 9 bases. This CDR3 comprises 15 residues. Unmatched junction bases numbered 17, after V lost 7 bases and J lost 9 bases. Germline CDR1 SGHRS, CDR2 YFSETQ. CDR3 sequence reads: CASHSISQGAGMQYF. The CDR3 nucleotides read TGCGCCAGCCACTCCATCTCACAGGGGGCTGGGATGCAGTACTTC.

The chain is built from TRBV12-3 or TRBV12-4 and TRBJ2-7; 7 nucleotides align to TRBD1. The CDR3 runs to 13 residues. V dropped 6 bases and J dropped 2; count of bases not matched to a gene: 4. CDR3 protein: CASRNRGTYEQYF. Written as DNA, the CDR3 is TGTGCCAGCAGAAACAGGGGAACCTACGAGCAGTACTTC.

The chain employs TRBV19 and TRBJ2-3; tentatively, D is TRBD2 (6 bases). Trimming shortened V by 6 bases and J by 0 bases, and 10 bases separated the two germline ends. This CDR3 contains 14 residues. CDR1 is LNHDA, CDR2 SQIVND, per germline (reference sequence). The CDR3 is CASSGLSSTDTQYF. CDR3 bases: TGTGCCAGTAGCGGACTATCTAGCACAGATACGCAGTATTTT.

The chain recombines TRBV7-9 with TRBJ2-7, with 13 bases fitting TRBD2. The ends lost 4 bases at V and 0 bases at J; junction bases unmatched: 12. CDR3 length: 19 amino acids. In germline, CDR1 is SEHNR, CDR2 FQNEAQ (reference sequence). This chain's CDR3 is CASSWLTSGGRLPSYEQYF. The CDR3 DNA is TGTGCCAGCAGCTGGCTGACTAGCGGGGGGCGATTACCCTCCTACGAGCAGTACTTC. Full variable domain (rest looked up from reference TRBV7-9 and TRBJ2-7): DTGVSQNPRHKITKRGQNVTFRCDPISEHNRLYWYRQTLGQGPEFLTYFQNEAQLEKSRLLSDRFSAERPKGSFSTLEIQRTEQGDSAMYLCASSWLTSGGRLPSYEQYFGPGTRLTVT.

V gene TRBV29-1 combines with J gene TRBJ1-5; D unclear. The germline V and J ends were trimmed by 4 bases and 1 base, with 8 bases remaining between them. The CDR3 is made up of 13 amino acids. Germline V gene sequence: CDR1 SQVTM, CDR2 ANQGSEA. The CDR3 sequence is CSVGTGSNQPQHF. In DNA, the CDR3 is TGCAGCGTTGGTACGGGGAGCAATCAGCCCCAGCATTTT.

The chain couples TRBV9 to TRBJ2-3; D is perhaps TRBD1 (5 bases). In germline, CDR1 is SGDLS, CDR2 YYNGEE. CDR3 length: 17 residues. Trimming stripped 1 base from V and 0 bases from J, with 15 bases between. In nucleotides, the CDR3 is TGTGCCAGCAGCGTATATGGGGCTCTGGGGAGCACAGATACGCAGTATTTT. The encoded protein is CASSVYGALGSTDTQYF.

The count of this clone is one. The chain is built from TRBV28 and TRBJ1-6; 7 nucleotides agree with TRBD1. Germline loops: CDR1 MDHEN, CDR2 SYDVKM. The CDR3 is 14 residues long. V lost 3 bases, J lost 7 bases, and 3 bases stayed unmatched. The CDR3: CASSFLQGNSPLHF. The CDR3 DNA reads TGTGCCAGCAGTTTCCTACAGGGGAATTCACCCCTCCACTTT.

The rearrangement links TRBV6-1 to TRBJ1-3; TRBD1 is a possible D gene (6 bases). This CDR3 has 16 residues. CDR1 is MNHNS and CDR2 is SASEGT in the germline V gene. With 2 bases removed from V and 0 bases from J, the gap between germline ends came to 11 bases. CDR3: CASSENGQISGNTIYF. The CDR3 coding sequence is TGTGCCAGCAGTGAAAACGGACAGATCTCTGGAAACACCATATATTTT.

V is TRBV5-1 and J is TRBJ1-2, with 10 nucleotides matching TRBD1. Germline V CDR1 and CDR2: SGHRS, YFSETQ. The CDR3 consists of 16 residues. J was trimmed by 2 bases and V by 4 bases; bases with no gene match: 8. The CDR3 reads CASSRDRGPQNYGYTF. DNA of the CDR3: TGCGCCAGCAGCCGGGACAGGGGACCCCAAAACTATGGCTACACCTTC.

This chain links TRBV5-7 with TRBJ1-4; 7 bases fit TRBD1. TRBV5-7 qualifies as an ORF whose function is uncertain. V trimming: 4 bases; J trimming: 8 bases; junction bases outside the gene matches: 5. This CDR3 is 13 amino acids long. CDR3 nucleotide sequence: TGTGCCAGCAGCAAGACAGGGTGGGAAAAACTGTTTTTT. Protein sequence: CASSKTGWEKLFF.

This clone was detected many times. The chain combines TRBV7-2 with TRBJ1-3; 9 nucleotides match TRBD1. This CDR3 is 17 amino acids long. Germline V gene data show CDR1 as SGHTA and CDR2 as FQGNSA. V trimming: 1 base; J trimming: 0 bases; junction bases outside the gene matches: 4. Written as DNA, the CDR3 is TGTGCCAGCAGCTTAGGGGGACAGGGCATCTCTGGAAACACCATATATTTT. Amino acid sequence: CASSLGGQGISGNTIYF.

V gene TRBV10-1 combines with J gene TRBJ2-3; 9 bases match TRBD2. In germline, CDR1 is WNHNN, CDR2 SYGVQD (reference sequence). The CDR3 covers 17 residues. V dropped 7 bases and J dropped 6; count of bases not matched to a gene: 17. The chain's CDR3 is CASNPAGGSYPPDTQYF. CDR3 nucleotides: TGCGCCAGCAATCCAGCGGGGGGATCATACCCACCGGATACGCAGTATTTT.